These T cell receptor beta chains were read from a single sample in a study of CD8+ T cells in alopecia areata. Produced via immunoSEQ multiplex PCR; TCRdb's table is partial and in-frame only. The repertoire holds around 190,000 clones, with over 60% as singletons. The source material was CD4+ T cells sorted from blood, sampled at week 4, from a patient treated with tofacitinib. These TCRs come from a human donor with alopecia areata. Each CDR3 is given with its conserved first and last residue. Each record gives: D gene, CDR3 length, V gene, clone size, J gene, CDR3 DNA, CDR3 protein. D genes are given only for firm matches. Part of the rows lack a size; the others show once, few, many or a class for expanded clones.

>TRBD2|20|TRBV11-2|.|TRBJ2-4
TGTGCCAGCAGCTTAGAGGAATTAGCGGGGGTGAAATCAGCCAAAAACATTCAGTACTTC
CASSLEELAGVKSAKNIQYF
>.|12|TRBV10-3|.|TRBJ1-1
TGTGCCATCAGTGAGGGGGGGACTGAAGCTTTCTTT
CAISEGGTEAFF
>.|17|TRBV7-4|.|TRBJ1-5
TGTGCCAGCAGCTTAGAAGTTGGCAGACCTTACAATCAGCCCCAGCATTTT
CASSLEVGRPYNQPQHF
>.|14|TRBV30|few|TRBJ2-2
TGTGCCTGGGCAAAGCAGGGTGGCACCGGGGAGCTGTTTTTT
CAWAKQGGTGELFF
>.|13|TRBV5-1|.|TRBJ1-5
TGCGCCAGCAGCTTGGGTCCCGATGAGCCCCAGCATTTT
CASSLGPDEPQHF
>TRBD1|15|TRBV6-1|.|TRBJ1-1
TGTGCCAGCAGTCCACGACAGGGGATGAGCACTGAAGCTTTCTTT
CASSPRQGMSTEAFF
>.|14|TRBV5-6|.|TRBJ1-5
TGTGCCAGCAGCTTAAGGTCCCGCAATCAGCCCCAGCATTTT
CASSLRSRNQPQHF
>.|15|TRBV7-9|.|TRBJ1-6
TGTGCCAGCAGCTTAGGGAGCTCCTATAATTCACCCCTCCACTTT
CASSLGSSYNSPLHF
>.|11|TRBV7-9|many|TRBJ2-1
TGTGCCAGCACTCCCCTCGATGAGCAGTTCTTC
CASTPLDEQFF
>.|15|TRBV9|few|TRBJ2-3
TGTGCCAGCAGCGTAAGGGCAGGGGCGGCAGATACGCAGTATTTT
CASSVRAGAADTQYF
>.|14|TRBV7-9|few|TRBJ2-7
TGTGCCAGCAGCCCCCCATGGGGAGCCTACGAGCAGTACTTC
CASSPPWGAYEQYF
>TRBD1|15|TRBV6-5|.|TRBJ1-2
TGTGCCAGCAGAACGGGGACTGACAGGGGAATTGTCTACACCTTC
CASRTGTDRGIVYTF
>.|13|TRBV9|.|TRBJ2-5
TGTGCCAGCAGCCCTGATCGGAGGGAGACCCAGTACTTC
CASSPDRRETQYF
>.|15|TRBV9|.|TRBJ1-3
TGTGCCAGCAGCGTGTCAGGGAACTCTGGAAACACCATATATTTT
CASSVSGNSGNTIYF
>TRBD1|18|TRBV4-3|few|TRBJ1-1
TGCGCCAGCAGCCAAGGTATCAAGGGGGCCCTACTGAACACTGAAGCTTTCTTT
CASSQGIKGALLNTEAFF
>.|13|TRBV29-1|.|TRBJ2-5
TGCAGCGTCAATGGTGGCTTGGGAGAGACCCAGTACTTC
CSVNGGLGETQYF
>TRBD1|13|TRBV6-5|.|TRBJ1-2
TGTGCCAGCAGCCGACAGGGAAACTATGGCTACACCTTC
CASSRQGNYGYTF
>.|15|TRBV7-7|few|TRBJ2-2
TGTGCTAGCAGCCCCGGCACTCCGAACACCGGGGAGCTGTTTTTT
CASSPGTPNTGELFF
>.|15|TRBV7-2|.|TRBJ2-7
TGTGCCAGCAGTCCGGGTGGGACTGGGGGTATGAAGCAGTACTTC
CASSPGGTGGMKQYF
>.|11|TRBV30|.|TRBJ2-5
TGTGCCTGGAGTAACTCAGGGACCCAGTACTTC
CAWSNSGTQYF
>.|13|TRBV2|few|TRBJ2-5
TGTGCCAGCAGCGGTGGACGGAAAGAGACCCAGTACTTC
CASSGGRKETQYF
>TRBD1|15|TRBV4-1|.|TRBJ1-5
TGCGCCAGCAGCCAGGTGGACAGGGGCCGCCTGCCCCAGCATTTT
CASSQVDRGRLPQHF
>.|16|TRBV28|.|TRBJ1-2
TGTGCCAGCAGTTTCCCAAGGGGGTCGGCTAACTATGGCTACACCTTC
CASSFPRGSANYGYTF
>.|11|TRBV20-1|.|TRBJ2-1
TGCAGTGCAGAGCGTATCTATGAGCAGTTCTTC
CSAERIYEQFF
>TRBD1|12|TRBV27|few|TRBJ2-7
TGTGCCAGCCGGACAGGGGACCACGAGCAGTACTTC
CASRTGDHEQYF
>.|15|TRBV7-2|few|TRBJ2-2
TGTGCCAGCAGCCCTACGGGAGTTGGCACCGGGGAGCTGTTTTTT
CASSPTGVGTGELFF
>.|14|TRBV4-1|.|TRBJ2-7
TGCGCCAGCAGCCAAATAGGGATTGTTTACGAGCAGTACTTC
CASSQIGIVYEQYF
>TRBD2|11|TRBV20-1|.|TRBJ2-5
TGCAGCCCCGGGAGGGATAAGACCCAGTACTTC
CSPGRDKTQYF
>.|12|TRBV7-2|.|TRBJ2-7
TGTGCCAGCAGCTCGCAAAGGAACGAGCAGTACTTC
CASSSQRNEQYF
>.|17|TRBV6-1|.|TRBJ1-5
TGTGCCAGCAGTGAAGGGGTCCGGGGGGACGGCAATCAGCCCCAGCATTTT
CASSEGVRGDGNQPQHF
>TRBD2|17|TRBV29-1|.|TRBJ2-5
TGCAGCGCCGTAGCGGGGGCACGTTCTTTGTACCAAGAGACCCAGTACTTC
CSAVAGARSLYQETQYF
>.|11|TRBV5-6|.|TRBJ2-7
TGTGCCAGCAGCTCAAGTTACGAGCAGTACTTC
CASSSSYEQYF
>.|15|TRBV14|.|TRBJ2-2
TGTGCCAGCAGCCAAGATCACCGAGTGGATCGGGAGCTGTTTTTT
CASSQDHRVDRELFF
>TRBD1|16|TRBV30|.|TRBJ1-1
TGTGCCTGGAGTGGGAGAGGGGGCCAGGTGAACACTGAAGCTTTCTTT
CAWSGRGGQVNTEAFF
>.|15|TRBV25-1|.|TRBJ2-7
TGTGCCAGCAGTGAATCGACAGGAGCTGCCTACGAGCAGTACTTC
CASSESTGAAYEQYF
>.|14|TRBV5-1|.|TRBJ2-5
TGCGCCAGCAGCTTCGGGCAGGAACAAGAGACCCAGTACTTC
CASSFGQEQETQYF
>.|15|TRBV29-1|few|TRBJ2-7
TGCAGCGTCCTGGGGTCGTCACAGGGATCCTACGAGCAGTACTTC
CSVLGSSQGSYEQYF
>TRBD2|15|TRBV30|few|TRBJ2-5
TGTGCCTGGACTCCAGGCGGCGGGGGGCCGGAGACCCAGTACTTC
CAWTPGGGGPETQYF
>.|13|TRBV25-1|once|TRBJ1-1
TGTGCCAGCAGTCGCTACGGCGTCGTTGAAGCTTTCTTT
CASSRYGVVEAFF
>.|16|TRBV18|few|TRBJ2-1
TGTGCCAGCTCACCGACTCCGGGGGCCGAATACAATGAGCAGTTCTTC
CASSPTPGAEYNEQFF
>.|15|TRBV25-1|.|TRBJ1-4
TGTGCCAGCAAAAGTCAGGGTTCAACTAATGAAAAACTGTTTTTT
CASKSQGSTNEKLFF
>.|14|TRBV30|few|TRBJ1-3
TGTGCCTGGAGTAGTTCAAGCTCTGGAAACACCATATATTTT
CAWSSSSSGNTIYF
>TRBD1|14|TRBV29-1|.|TRBJ2-7
TGCAGCGTTGAAGCGCCGACAGGGTCAGGCGAGCAGTACTTC
CSVEAPTGSGEQYF
>.|19|TRBV5-1|.|TRBJ2-6
TGCGCCAGCAGCTTGCTGGTGCAGGTCCATATCCCTCGGGCCAACGTCCTGACTTTC
CASSLLVQVHIPRANVLTF
>.|16|TRBV30|.|TRBJ1-6
TGTGCCTGGAGCTTCACAGGGCGCGGCCGTAATTCACCCCTCCACTTT
CAWSFTGRGRNSPLHF
>.|13|TRBV18|.|TRBJ1-2
TGTGCCAGCTCACCACGCAGGGGCGAAGGCTACACCTTC
CASSPRRGEGYTF
>.|14|TRBV7-2|.|TRBJ1-5
TGTGCCAGCAGCTCAACTGGCAGGAATCAGCCCCAGCATTTT
CASSSTGRNQPQHF
>.|14|TRBV5-1|.|TRBJ2-7
TGCGCCAGCAGAGCAGACGGGCGCTTACGCGAGCAGTACTTC
CASRADGRLREQYF
>TRBD1|14|TRBV7-2|.|TRBJ2-7
TGTGCCAGCAGCCGCACCGGGACAGGGCACGAGCAGTACTTC
CASSRTGTGHEQYF
>TRBD1|15|TRBV5-1|.|TRBJ2-7
TGCGCCAGCAGCACCTCCGGGACAGCCCCCGAGGAGCAGTACTTC
CASSTSGTAPEEQYF
>TRBD2|15|TRBV30|.|TRBJ2-2
TGTGCCTGGATGGCAAGCGGGGGATTCACCGGGGAGCTGTTTTTT
CAWMASGGFTGELFF
>TRBD2|15|TRBV2|.|TRBJ2-5
TGTGCCAGCAGACCGGGACTAGTGGACCAAGAGACCCAGTACTTC
CASRPGLVDQETQYF
>TRBD1|17|TRBV30|.|TRBJ1-1
TGTGCCTGGAGTCGGGACAGGGGTAGTTGGATGAACACTGAAGCTTTCTTT
CAWSRDRGSWMNTEAFF
>TRBD1|13|TRBV6-1|.|TRBJ2-4
TGTGCCAGCAGACCGGGACAGATAAACATTCAGTACTTC
CASRPGQINIQYF
>.|16|TRBV4-2|.|TRBJ1-2
TGTGCCAGCAGCCAAGTGGAGGGTTCTGCTAACTATGGCTACACCTTC
CASSQVEGSANYGYTF
>.|14|TRBV29-1|.|TRBJ1-2
TGCAGCGTTGAAGATTATTGGGGGAACTATGGCTACACCTTC
CSVEDYWGNYGYTF
>TRBD2|16|TRBV9|.|TRBJ2-7
TGTGCCAGCAGCGTAGAGAGTAGCGGGGCGTCATACGAGCAGTACTTC
CASSVESSGASYEQYF
>.|13|TRBV29-1|.|TRBJ1-1
TGCAGCGTTGCCGTTACCTTGAACACTGAAGCTTTCTTT
CSVAVTLNTEAFF